These 29 T cell receptor beta chains came from one sample sequenced in a study of blood T cells in healthy people across ages. The second PCR ran 7 to 11 cycles with a sample-barcoded 5' primer and J-beta primers. TCRdb re-derived calls from the 5' RACE reads in MiXCR, one entry per CDR3 protein. The sample shows some 1.5 million distinct CDR3 sequences, roughly 30% of them seen only once. Sequenced: blood. These receptors were obtained from a woman in her 30s in good health.

At least ten counts were recorded for this clonotype. The chain has TRBV29-1 and TRBJ2-1; TRBD1 matches at 8 bases. The CDR3 contains 15 residues. Losses at the gene ends were 7 bases for V and 1 base for J; bases not matched to a gene: 9. Germline-derived CDR1 and CDR2 are SQVTM and ANQGSEA. The CDR3 is CSASQGGVSYNEQFF. As DNA, the CDR3 is TGCAGCGCCTCACAGGGGGGAGTTTCCTACAATGAGCAGTTCTTC.

This clonotype was detected many times. The chain carries TRBV5-6 and TRBJ2-1, with TRBD1 identical over 8 bases. Losses at the gene ends were 3 bases for V and 8 bases for J; bases not matched to a gene: 7. This CDR3 spans 14 amino acids. Looked up from germline, CDR1 is SGHDT and CDR2 is YYEEEE. The CDR3 DNA reads as TGTGCCAGCAGCTCCTCTCAGGGGGCCTATGAGCAGTTCTTC. Its translation: CASSSSQGAYEQFF.

This clonotype came up many times. The genes are TRBV12-3 or TRBV12-4 and TRBJ2-7; 9 nucleotides line up with TRBD2. The CDR3 covers 16 residues. With 2 bases clipped from V and 2 bases from J, the junction kept 7 bases outside the gene matches. CDR3 bases: TGTGCCAGCAGTTTACGTGGGGGCGGGAGGGCCTACGAGCAGTACTTC. Encoded protein: CASSLRGGGRAYEQYF.

This clonotype was seen a few times. This sequence joins TRBV13 and TRBJ2-4, with 7 nucleotides matching TRBD2. The CDR3 is 12 residues long. CDR1 and CDR2 (germline): PRHDT, FYEKMQ (reference sequence). V trimming: 7 bases; J trimming: 13 bases; junction bases outside the gene matches: 10. DNA for the CDR3: TGTGCCAGCACACACGATCGGGGGGAGCAGTACTTC. Translation: CASTHDRGEQYF.

The chain recombines TRBV24-1 with TRBJ2-5, with 7 bases aligning to TRBD2. The CDR3 consists of 15 residues. Unmatched junction bases numbered 4, after V lost 3 bases and J lost 1 base. From germline, CDR1 is KGHDR and CDR2 SFDVKD. The CDR3 reads CATSDPGGTQETQYF. CDR3 in DNA: TGTGCCACCAGTGATCCCGGGGGGACCCAAGAGACCCAGTACTTC.

In its sample, this clonotype was seen a few times. The chain recombines TRBV6-5 with TRBJ2-1; D gene ambiguous. The germline V gene has CDR1 MNHEY and CDR2 SVGAGI. V shed 5 bases and J shed 9 bases, with 8 bases lying between them. The CDR3 covers 11 residues. In DNA form, the CDR3 reads TGTGCCAGCAGTAGGGAAGCTGAGCAGTTCTTC. Its translation: CASSREAEQFF.

V and J are TRBV3-1 and TRBJ2-7, with D possibly TRBD1 on 5 matching bases. V was trimmed by 4 bases and J by 4 bases, leaving 14 bases between them. This CDR3 is 14 amino acids long. The V gene's germline CDR1 is LGHDT and CDR2 YNNKEL (reference sequence). CDR3 protein: CASSPGHRRYEQYF. In nucleotides, the CDR3 is TGTGCCAGCAGCCCAGGACATAGACGGTACGAGCAGTACTTC.

The V and J genes are TRBV20-1 and TRBJ2-3; 10 bases line up with TRBD2. The V segment lost 5 bases and the J segment 2 bases; nucleotides outside the gene matches: 4. This CDR3 contains 14 residues. Germline-derived CDR1 and CDR2 are DFQATT and SNEGSKA (reference sequence). CDR3 in amino acids: CSAFSGGATDTQYF. CDR3 coding DNA: TGCAGTGCTTTCAGCGGGGGGGCCACAGATACGCAGTATTTT.

V usage is TRBV12-3 or TRBV12-4 and J usage is TRBJ1-5, with D perhaps TRBD1 (6 bases). Trimming cost V 5 bases and J 3 bases, with 20 bases left between them. CDR3 length equals 17 residues. The chain's CDR3 is CASSPLGGGWNNQPQHF. CDR3 bases: TGTGCCAGCAGTCCCCTTGGGGGGGGCTGGAACAATCAGCCCCAGCATTTT.

This clonotype was counted many times. The rearrangement links TRBV12-3 or TRBV12-4 to TRBJ1-2; a possible D gene is TRBD1 (5 bases). Trimming cost V 7 bases and J 5 bases, with 17 bases left between them. This CDR3 is built from 14 residues. The CDR3: CASTAGPASYGYTF. DNA for the CDR3: TGTGCCAGCACCGCAGGGCCTGCATCTTATGGCTACACCTTC.

This clonotype was observed a few times. V and J are TRBV18 and TRBJ2-7; possibly TRBD1 for D (6 bases). The CDR3 covers 17 residues. Germline-derived CDR1 and CDR2 are KGHSH and LQKENI. The V end was cut by 4 bases, the J end by 3 bases, with 22 bases between. The CDR3 nucleotides read TGTGCCAGCTCACTATATTCCTCAGGGGACCCCCTCTACGAGCAGTACTTC. The encoded protein is CASSLYSSGDPLYEQYF. Full variable domain (remainder filled in from reference TRBV18 and TRBJ2-7): NAGVMQNPRHLVRRRGQEARLRCSPMKGHSHVYWYRQLPEEGLKFMVYLQKENIIDESGMPKERFSAEFPKEGPSILRIQQVVRGDSAAYFCASSLYSSGDPLYEQYFGPGTRLTVT.

This clonotype was seen a few times. The chain has TRBV24-1 and TRBJ2-1; the D gene is possibly TRBD2 (6 bases). Trimming left V 0 bases short and J 5 bases short, with 19 bases between. Germline V lookup: CDR1 KGHDR, CDR2 SFDVKD. The CDR3 is 18 residues long. The CDR3 DNA follows: TGTGCCACCAGTGATTTGGGAGGAGGGGAAGGTAGAAACAATGAGCAGTTCTTC. This translates into CATSDLGGGEGRNNEQFF.

The sample holds many counts of this clonotype. V and J are TRBV6-2 or TRBV6-3 and TRBJ1-2; 7 positions agree with TRBD1. CDR1 and CDR2 (germline): MNHEY, SVGEGT. V gave up 4 bases and J gave up 3 bases; unmatched junction bases: 11. The CDR3 runs 16 residues. The CDR3 loop is CASSSWTGSVDYGYTF. The DNA of the CDR3 is TGTGCCAGCAGTTCCTGGACAGGCTCCGTGGACTATGGCTACACCTTC.

The rearrangement uses TRBV5-1 and TRBJ2-3; D is perhaps TRBD2 (5 bases). Germline CDR1 reads SGHRS; CDR2 reads YFSETQ. The CDR3 extends over 16 amino acids. The germline V and J ends were trimmed by 0 bases and 0 bases, with 11 bases remaining between them. This CDR3 reads CASSLVGRVSTDTQYF. The CDR3 DNA follows: TGCGCCAGCAGCTTGGTCGGGCGGGTGAGCACAGATACGCAGTATTTT.

The rearrangement links TRBV6-2 or TRBV6-3 to TRBJ2-2, with D hard to call. This CDR3 region has 14 residues. Germline V gives CDR1 MNHEY, CDR2 SVGEGT. Trimming removed 5 bases from V and 0 bases from J, with 7 bases in between. The DNA of the CDR3 is TGTGCCAGCAGTCGAAACGCGAACACCGGGGAGCTGTTTTTT. Translation gives CASSRNANTGELFF.

To note about this clonotype: A read error is possible here, since a much larger clone lies one base away. This chain joins TRBV28 and TRBJ2-7; maybe TRBD2 (6 bases). This CDR3 comprises 14 residues. Per the germline V gene, CDR1 is MDHEN and CDR2 is SYDVKM. V dropped 3 bases and J dropped 6 bases, with 15 bases sitting between them. CDR3 nucleotide sequence: TGTGCCAGCAGTTTGGGGAGGCGAGTTGGCGAGCAGTACTTC. This codes for CASSLGRRVGEQYF.

The CDR3 coding sequence is TGCAGTGCTAAGGTGAACACTGAAGCTTTCTTT. Translated: CSAKVNTEAFF. The chain couples TRBV20-1 to TRBJ1-1; D gene ambiguous. CDR3 size: 11 residues. With 4 bases removed from V and 0 bases from J, the gap between germline ends came to 3 bases. The germline V gene has CDR1 DFQATT and CDR2 SNEGSKA (reference sequence).

This clonotype came up many times. The CDR3 DNA follows: TGTGCCAGCAGTGATGAGGGGGTTGGGGCCAACGTCCTGACTTTC. It translates to CASSDEGVGANVLTF. The J gene is TRBJ2-6, the V gene TRBV2, with D possibly matching TRBD1 (6 bases). Germline V gene sequence: CDR1 SNHLY, CDR2 FYNNEI. CDR3 length: 15 amino acids. V was trimmed by 3 bases and J by 3 bases, leaving 9 bases between them.

This clonotype was observed a handful of times. The chain couples TRBV7-2 to TRBJ2-1; TRBD1 matches at 7 bases. The CDR3 consists of 13 residues. CDR1 and CDR2 from the germline V gene are SGHTA and FQGNSA. V was pared by 4 bases and J by 9 bases, with 6 bases of the junction left unmatched. The CDR3 DNA reads as TGTGCCAGCAGCTCCTCGACAGGGTTTGAGCAGTTCTTC. Amino acids: CASSSSTGFEQFF.

This clonotype was seen repeatedly, ten times or more. V usage is TRBV29-1 and J usage is TRBJ1-2; D is unresolved. V was trimmed by 1 base and J by 5 bases, leaving 11 bases between them. CDR3 length equals 13 residues. Germline CDR1 reads SQVTM; CDR2 reads ANQGSEA. The CDR3 coding sequence is TGCAGCGTTGAAGTCCGGGTAGGATATGGCTACACCTTC. It specifies CSVEVRVGYGYTF.

V usage is TRBV29-1 and J usage is TRBJ2-7; D possibly uses TRBD1 or TRBD2 (5 bases each). The J call is in doubt because the DNA end fits TRBJ2-5 better. From germline, CDR1 is SQVTM and CDR2 ANQGSEA. This CDR3 spans 13 amino acids. CDR3 protein: CSAERGAPETQYF. The CDR3 nucleotides are TGCAGCGCCGAAAGAGGGGCCCCCGAGACCCAGTACTTC.

This clonotype was seen a few times. The rearrangement joins TRBV7-2 to TRBJ2-7, with D possibly being TRBD1 (5 bases). Trimming removed 6 bases at V and 0 bases at J, with 18 bases between. The CDR3 extends over 16 amino acids. Germline V CDR1 and CDR2: SGHTA, FQGNSA. CDR3 loop: CASSYVGGAGSYEQYF. The CDR3 region has the DNA TGTGCCAGCAGTTACGTAGGTGGGGCTGGCTCCTACGAGCAGTACTTC.

In this sample, this clonotype turned up a few times. The chain employs TRBV6-2 or TRBV6-3 and TRBJ1-5; D gene unclear. Per germline, CDR1 MNHEY and CDR2 SVGEGT. V was cut by 2 bases and J by 6 bases, with 8 bases left in between. The CDR3 totals 13 residues. The CDR3 DNA reads TGTGCCAGCAGTTACGGGGTGGCTCAGCCCCAGCATTTT. Translation: CASSYGVAQPQHF.

The CDR3 coding sequence is TGTGCCAGCACCTTAGGGACAGTTAGTACTCAGCCCCAGCATTTT. Its translation: CASTLGTVSTQPQHF. This chain uses TRBV6-6 with TRBJ1-5; 7 bases are a match to TRBD1. Trimming at V came to 7 bases and at J to 6 bases, leaving 12 bases not matched to a gene. Per germline, CDR1 MNHNY and CDR2 SVGAGI (reference sequence). The CDR3 runs to 15 residues.

A few counts support this clonotype. The J gene is TRBJ1-4, the V gene TRBV20-1, with TRBD1 as a possible D gene (6 bases). V was cut by 6 bases and J by 7 bases, with 12 bases left in between. Germline V gene lookup returns CDR1 DFQATT and CDR2 SNEGSKA (reference sequence). The CDR3 is 12 residues long. In DNA, the CDR3 is TGCAGTGCGGGGGGCGGAGGTGAAAAACTGTTTTTT. Protein: CSAGGGGEKLFF.

This clonotype appeared a single time. The CDR3 reads CASSAGTSGRPHEQYF. The CDR3 nucleotides are TGTGCCAGCAGCGCCGGGACTAGCGGGAGGCCGCACGAGCAGTACTTC. The J gene is TRBJ2-5, the V gene TRBV11-2, with 15 bases that match TRBD2. The last part of the DNA fits TRBJ2-7 better; the J call may be wrong. The germline V gene encodes CDR1 SGHAT and CDR2 FQNNGV. The CDR3 covers 16 residues.

The chain combines TRBV5-4 with TRBJ2-3; possibly TRBD1 or TRBD2 for D (6 bases each). V was shortened by 5 bases and J by 2 bases, with 12 bases between the two germline ends. Germline CDR1 is SGHNT and CDR2 is YYREEE (reference sequence). The CDR3 sequence is 14 residues long. The CDR3 here is CASSRRDNTDTQYF. In nucleotides, the CDR3 is TGTGCCAGCAGTCGGAGGGACAACACAGATACGCAGTATTTT.

The V gene is TRBV20-1, the J gene TRBJ1-4, with D possibly matching TRBD1 (6 bases). This CDR3 spans 15 amino acids. Germline V gene data show CDR1 as DFQATT and CDR2 as SNEGSKA (reference sequence). The V gene lost 2 bases and the J gene lost 3 bases, with 13 bases spanning the gap. The CDR3 region is CSARPRGRPNEKLFF. The CDR3 nucleotides read TGCAGTGCTAGACCCAGGGGCCGCCCTAATGAAAAACTGTTTTTT.

The chain joins TRBV28 to TRBJ1-1, with D perhaps TRBD1 (6 bases). CDR3 length equals 14 residues. CDR1 and CDR2 from the germline V gene are MDHEN and SYDVKM. The V and J ends lost 5 bases and 0 bases respectively, with 10 bases between them. The CDR3 is CASSNRALNTEAFF. For the CDR3, the DNA is TGTGCCAGCAGTAACAGGGCTCTGAACACTGAAGCTTTCTTT.